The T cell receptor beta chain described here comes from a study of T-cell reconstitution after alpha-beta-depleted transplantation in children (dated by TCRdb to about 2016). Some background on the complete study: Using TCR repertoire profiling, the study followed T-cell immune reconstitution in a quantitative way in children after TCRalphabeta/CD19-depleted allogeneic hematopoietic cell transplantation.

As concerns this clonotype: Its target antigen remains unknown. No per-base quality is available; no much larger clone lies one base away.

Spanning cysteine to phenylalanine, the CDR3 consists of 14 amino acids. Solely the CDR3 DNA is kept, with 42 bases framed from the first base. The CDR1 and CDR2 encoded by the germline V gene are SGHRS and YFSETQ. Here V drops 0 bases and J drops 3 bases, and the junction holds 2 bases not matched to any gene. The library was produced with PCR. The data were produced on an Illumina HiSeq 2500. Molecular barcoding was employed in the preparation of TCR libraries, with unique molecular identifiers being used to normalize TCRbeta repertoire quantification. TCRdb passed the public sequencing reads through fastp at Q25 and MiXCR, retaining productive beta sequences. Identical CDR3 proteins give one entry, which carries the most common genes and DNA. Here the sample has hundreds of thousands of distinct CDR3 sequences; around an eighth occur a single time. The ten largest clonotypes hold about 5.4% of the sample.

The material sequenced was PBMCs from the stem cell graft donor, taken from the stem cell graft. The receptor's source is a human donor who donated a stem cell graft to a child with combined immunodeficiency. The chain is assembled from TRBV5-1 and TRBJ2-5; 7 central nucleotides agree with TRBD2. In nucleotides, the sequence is TGCGCCAGCAGCTTGGGGGAGGGAAAAGAGACCCAGTACTTC. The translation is CASSLGEGKETQYF.